These T cell receptor beta chains were read from a single sample in a study of long-term antiretroviral therapy in people with HIV. Profiled with immunoSEQ multiplex PCR; TCRdb holds only in-frame clones, not every one. Of 17,000 or so clones in the sample, about 81% were seen once. Sequences were derived from unsorted PBMCs, sampled 0.3 years after starting antiretroviral therapy. These receptors were obtained from a man between 18 and 35 years old with HIV. Each CDR3 is given with its conserved first and last residue. Each record gives: D gene, J gene, clone size, V gene, CDR3 protein, CDR3 DNA. D genes are given only for firm matches. Size values are once, few and many counts, or a class for expanded clones, and some rows have none.

-	TRBJ1-4	-	TRBV18	CASSPRQGINEKLFF	TGTGCCAGCTCACCACGCCAGGGAATTAATGAAAAACTGTTTTTT
-	TRBJ1-1	-	TRBV10-2	CASSESIGLNTEAFF	TGCGCCAGCAGTGAGTCGATAGGCCTGAACACTGAAGCTTTCTTT
-	TRBJ1-5	-	TRBV19	CASSPTDRNQPQHF	TGTGCCAGTAGTCCAACCGACAGGAATCAGCCCCAGCATTTT
TRBD1	TRBJ1-4	-	TRBV19	CASSLRDRYYEKLFF	TGTGCCAGTAGTCTCCGGGACAGGTACTATGAAAAACTGTTTTTT
TRBD2	TRBJ2-3	-	TRBV18	CASSPMAGGLSTDTQYF	TGTGCCAGCTCACCGATGGCGGGGGGCCTTAGCACAGATACGCAGTATTTT
-	TRBJ1-4	-	TRBV10-3	CAIKSRVDEKLFF	TGTGCCATCAAATCCAGGGTGGATGAAAAACTGTTTTTT
TRBD1	TRBJ1-5	few	TRBV7-8	CASSLPGQGGSNQPQHF	TGTGCCAGCAGCCTCCCGGGACAGGGTGGGTCCAATCAGCCCCAGCATTTT
TRBD1	TRBJ2-3	-	TRBV7-8	CASSLKGATDTQYF	TGTGCCAGCAGCTTAAAGGGGGCCACAGATACGCAGTATTTT
-	TRBJ2-3	-	TRBV29-1	CSAAAPTPTDTQYF	TGCAGCGCCGCCGCCCCGACCCCAACAGATACGCAGTATTTT
-	TRBJ1-3	-	TRBV6-5	CASSYSRASGNTIYF	TGTGCCAGCAGTTACTCGAGGGCCTCTGGAAACACCATATATTTT
-	TRBJ1-5	-	TRBV7-9	CASSHGQGSNQPQHF	TGTGCCAGCAGCCACGGGCAGGGGAGCAATCAGCCCCAGCATTTT
TRBD1	TRBJ1-5	-	TRBV28	CASSGDSYSNQPQHF	TGTGCCAGCAGTGGGGACAGCTATAGCAATCAGCCCCAGCATTTT
-	TRBJ1-5	-	TRBV11-2	CASSLVAGDQPQHF	TGTGCCAGCAGCTTAGTGGCAGGGGATCAGCCCCAGCATTTT
-	TRBJ1-2	-	TRBV28	CASSGIFGYTF	TGTGCCAGCAGCGGGATCTTCGGCTACACCTTC
-	TRBJ1-2	-	TRBV12-5	CASQGASGGYTF	TGTGCTAGTCAGGGTGCTAGTGGGGGCTACACCTTC
-	TRBJ1-1	-	TRBV7-2	CASSPGRTEAFF	TGTGCCAGCAGCCCGGGAAGGACTGAAGCTTTCTTT
-	TRBJ2-1	-	TRBV11-3	CASSLEVSDEQFF	TGTGCCAGCAGCTTAGAGGTTAGCGATGAGCAGTTCTTC
-	TRBJ2-3	-	TRBV28	CASSDLRDNSATDTQYF	TGTGCCAGCAGCGACCTGCGGGACAACTCAGCCACAGATACGCAGTATTTT
-	TRBJ1-1	once	TRBV27	CASSLLGGSQEAFF	TGTGCCAGCAGTCTGTTGGGGGGCTCTCAGGAAGCTTTCTTT
-	TRBJ1-5	-	TRBV7-8	CASSPLESNQPQHF	TGTGCCAGCAGCCCACTAGAGAGCAATCAGCCCCAGCATTTT
-	TRBJ1-3	-	TRBV28	CASSLRAGNTIYF	TGTGCCAGCAGTTTACGGGCTGGAAACACCATATATTTT
-	TRBJ2-4	-	TRBV5-1	CASSLWGGGGTNIQYF	TGCGCCAGCAGCTTGTGGGGGGGCGGCGGAACAAACATTCAGTACTTC